Following are 24 T cell receptor beta chains from one sample sequenced in a study of shared clonotypes between healthy human individuals. Profiling relied on immunoSEQ multiplex PCR, and the TCRdb table lists in-frame clones only, not all of them. Among about 480,000 clones listed, 60% to 85% were seen once. The sequenced material came from PBMCs. All receptors come from a woman aged 40 to 50 in good health. Some clones in this sample may be carry-over from other donors' samples.

This clone is a singleton in its sample. The rearrangement links TRBV7-9 to TRBJ2-6; tentatively, D is TRBD1 (6 bases). Looked up from germline, CDR1 is SEHNR and CDR2 is FQNEAQ (reference sequence). CDR3 length: 16 amino acids. V was shortened by 5 bases and J by 0 bases, with 11 bases between the two germline ends. The CDR3 region is CASSATGFSGANVLTF. The DNA of the CDR3 is TGTGCCAGCAGCGCAACAGGGTTCTCTGGGGCCAACGTCCTGACTTTC.

This clone appeared a few times. The chain uses TRBV5-4 and TRBJ1-1; no firm D call. Germline V gene data show CDR1 as SGHNT and CDR2 as YYREEE (reference sequence). The CDR3 totals 13 residues. The V end was cut by 3 bases, the J end by 0 bases, with 6 bases between. The CDR3: CASSSQVNTEAFF. CDR3 bases: TGTGCCAGCAGCTCCCAAGTGAACACTGAAGCTTTCTTT.

The chain couples TRBV9 to TRBJ2-2; D possibly matches TRBD1 or TRBD2 (5 bases each). The ends were cut back, 0 bases at V and 1 base at J, with 13 bases in the middle. The CDR3 has 17 amino acids. Germline CDR1 SGDLS, CDR2 YYNGEE. Written as DNA, the CDR3 is TGTGCCAGCAGCGTAGTGAGGGGCCCTCAGAACACCGGGGAGCTGTTTTTT. Amino acid sequence: CASSVVRGPQNTGELFF.

This clone was counted only a few times. V usage is TRBV6-1 and J usage is TRBJ1-2; D not resolved. CDR3 length equals 13 residues. Germline CDR1 is MNHNS and CDR2 is SASEGT. Trimming removed 3 bases from V and 13 bases from J, with 18 bases in between. The CDR3 protein is CASSEPDRQLCTF. The CDR3, as DNA: TGTGCCAGCAGTGAGCCGGACCGCCAGCTATGCACCTTC.

This clone was detected only a few times. The chain recombines TRBV28 with TRBJ2-5, with 8 bases aligning to TRBD2. Germline-derived CDR1 and CDR2 are MDHEN and SYDVKM. The CDR3 is made up of 14 amino acids. With 5 bases clipped from V and 5 bases from J, the junction kept 7 bases outside the gene matches. The DNA for the CDR3 is TGTGCCAGCAGTAACGGGGGGGCCCCGGAGACCCAGTACTTC. Amino acids: CASSNGGAPETQYF.

The chain recombines TRBV11-2 with TRBJ2-1; 7 bases map to TRBD2. The germline CDR1 and CDR2 sequences are SGHAT and FQNNGV. Trimming at V came to 7 bases and at J to 0 bases, leaving 12 bases not matched to a gene. The CDR3 runs to 17 residues. CDR3 nucleotides: TGTGCCAGCACCTCTAGCGGTTACGATCTCTCCTACAATGAGCAGTTCTTC. This gives the protein CASTSSGYDLSYNEQFF.

This clone came up once. The V and J genes are TRBV6-1 and TRBJ1-2; 10 nucleotides match TRBD1. The CDR3 totals 13 residues. Germline V lookup: CDR1 MNHNS, CDR2 SASEGT. The CDR3 coding sequence is TGTGCTTCCAACCTGGGACAGGGGTATGGCTACACCTTC. Translation: CASNLGQGYGYTF.

V is TRBV28 and J is TRBJ1-1, with TRBD1 as a possible D gene (5 bases). V lost 11 bases, J lost 3 bases, and 16 bases lay in between. Germline V CDR1 and CDR2: MDHEN, SYDVKM. This CDR3 region has 13 residues. CDR3 DNA sequence: TGTGCCCACACCGGGGCATGGGACACTGAAGCTTTCTTT. This codes for CAHTGAWDTEAFF.

V and J are TRBV5-4 and TRBJ2-1; 12 positions match TRBD2. V lost 2 bases, J lost 8 bases, and 8 bases stayed unmatched. Germline loops: CDR1 SGHNT, CDR2 YYREEE (reference sequence). This CDR3 comprises 16 residues. For the CDR3, the DNA is TGTGCCAGCAGCTTCCTCACTAGCGGGAGGTTCGATGAGCAGTTCTTC. This sequence encodes CASSFLTSGRFDEQFF.

The CDR3 is CASSIRTDEQYF. CDR3 coding DNA: TGTGCCAGTAGTATTAGGACCGACGAGCAGTACTTC. J is TRBJ2-7 and V is TRBV19; D remains unclear. Germline CDR1 reads LNHDA; CDR2 reads SQIVND (reference sequence). V was cut by 3 bases and J by 5 bases, with 8 bases left in between. The CDR3 length is 12 residues.

The sample holds one count of this clone. The chain recombines TRBV6-5 with TRBJ2-3, with 10 bases fitting TRBD2. Losses at the gene ends were 2 bases for V and 3 bases for J; bases not matched to a gene: 2. This CDR3 has 15 amino acids. Germline CDR1 MNHEY, CDR2 SVGAGI. The CDR3 DNA sequence: TGTGCCAGCAGTTACGGGACTAGCGAAACAGATACGCAGTATTTT. This codes for CASSYGTSETDTQYF.

This clone was picked up a small number of times. The chain couples TRBV27 to TRBJ2-1, with 10 bases lining up with TRBD2. The length of the CDR3 is 13 residues. Trimming at V came to 5 bases and at J to 7 bases, leaving 2 bases not matched to a gene. The germline CDR1 and CDR2 sequences are MNHEY and SMNVEV (reference sequence). The CDR3 loop reads CASSATSGNEQFF. The CDR3 coding sequence is TGTGCCAGCAGTGCGACTAGCGGGAATGAGCAGTTCTTC.

The chain combines TRBV9 with TRBJ2-4, with 8 bases aligning to TRBD1. Trimming cost V 4 bases and J 8 bases; bases outside gene matches: 14. CDR1 SGDLS and CDR2 YYNGEE come from the germline V gene. CDR3 length equals 16 residues. CDR3 amino acids: CASSPRTGQKGDIQYF. The CDR3, as DNA: TGTGCCAGCAGCCCCCGGACAGGGCAAAAAGGGGACATTCAGTACTTC.

CDR3 loop: CASSYVRADTQYF. The DNA for the CDR3 is TGTGCCAGCAGTTACGTTCGAGCAGATACGCAGTATTTT. This chain joins TRBV6-5 and TRBJ2-3; D not resolved. The ends were cut back, 2 bases at V and 4 bases at J, with 7 bases in the middle. Per germline, CDR1 MNHEY and CDR2 SVGAGI. This CDR3 spans 13 amino acids.

The chain is built from TRBV10-1 and TRBJ2-2; D uncertain. This CDR3 has 14 residues. Germline V gives CDR1 WNHNN, CDR2 SYGVQD (reference sequence). V was pared by 5 bases and J by 4 bases, with 11 bases between. As DNA, the CDR3 is TGCGCCAGCAGTCCCCGGCCGACCACCGGGGAGCTGTTTTTT. Protein sequence: CASSPRPTTGELFF.

This clone showed up many times. The V gene is TRBV18, the J gene TRBJ2-3, with unresolved D. V lost 2 bases, J lost 2 bases, and 11 bases lay in between. This CDR3 has 15 amino acids. CDR1 is KGHSH, CDR2 LQKENI, per germline. CDR3 region: CASSPIVHTTDTQYF. The CDR3 coding sequence is TGTGCCAGCTCACCAATCGTACACACCACAGATACGCAGTATTTT.

In DNA, the CDR3 is TGTGCCAGCAGCGTATCCGGAGGGAACACCGGGGAGCTGTTTTTT. It codes for CASSVSGGNTGELFF. The chain is built from TRBV9 and TRBJ2-2; a possible D gene is TRBD2 (5 bases). CDR1 SGDLS and CDR2 YYNGEE come from the germline V gene. V was pared by 1 base and J by 1 base, with 8 bases between. This CDR3 is built from 15 residues. The full variable domain, rest sourced from reference TRBV9 and TRBJ2-2, is DSGVTQTPKHLITATGQRVTLRCSPRSGDLSVYWYQQSLDQGLQFLIQYYNGEERAKGNILERFSAQQFPDLHSELNLSSLELGDSALYFCASSVSGGNTGELFFGEGSRLTVL.

The genes are TRBV9 and TRBJ2-2; D possibly corresponds to TRBD1 (6 bases). The CDR3 totals 15 residues. The V end was cut by 0 bases, the J end by 7 bases, with 13 bases between. Germline V lookup: CDR1 SGDLS, CDR2 YYNGEE. The DNA of the CDR3 is TGTGCCAGCAGCGTAGGGACAGTTGGGATCGGGGAGCTGTTTTTT. Translating it yields CASSVGTVGIGELFF.

Worth noting for this clone: Being one base from a much bigger clone, this may be a read error. J is TRBJ2-1 and V is TRBV2; 10 nucleotides match TRBD2. The germline CDR1 and CDR2 sequences are SNHLY and FYNNEI. The CDR3 has 15 residues. V dropped 2 bases and J dropped 3; count of bases not matched to a gene: 1. The DNA of the CDR3 is TGTGCCAGCAGTGAACCTAGCGGGAGCTACAATGAGCAGTTCTTC. Translation: CASSEPSGSYNEQFF. Using reference TRBV2 and TRBJ2-1 for the parts outside the CDR3, the full variable domain is EPEVTQTPSHQVTQMGQEVILRCVPISNHLYFYWYRQILGQKVEFLVSFYNNEISEKSEIFDDQFSVERPDGSNFTLKIRSTKLEDSAMYFCASSEPSGSYNEQFFGPGTRLTVL.

The chain is built from TRBV20-1 and TRBJ2-1; perhaps TRBD1 as D (6 bases). Trimming took 5 bases from V and 9 from J, leaving 11 bases between them. In germline, CDR1 is DFQATT, CDR2 SNEGSKA (reference sequence). The CDR3 consists of 11 residues. CDR3 nucleotides: TGCAGTGCTGGGGGACAACTTGAGCAGTTCTTC. This translates into CSAGGQLEQFF.

V is TRBV15 and J is TRBJ2-1, with 7 bases lining up with TRBD2. There are 15 residues in the CDR3. Trimming at V came to 0 bases and at J to 6 bases, leaving 5 bases not matched to a gene. Germline CDR1 is LNHNV and CDR2 is YYDKDF (reference sequence). CDR3 sequence reads: CATSRDGRGGNEQFF. DNA for the CDR3: TGTGCCACCAGCAGAGATGGGAGGGGTGGCAATGAGCAGTTCTTC.

This chain links TRBV7-3 with TRBJ2-2, with a possible D match to TRBD1 (5 bases). The V gene lost 5 bases and the J gene lost 6 bases, with 13 bases spanning the gap. CDR3 length: 14 residues. Germline V CDR1 and CDR2: SGHTA, FQGTGA. In DNA, the CDR3 is TGTGCCAGCAGCAAGACAGTTAACGCCGGGGAGCTGTTTTTT. Protein: CASSKTVNAGELFF.

The CDR3, as DNA: TGCGCCAGCACGCCTTACCCCAGGGGTGGGTCCTACGAGCAGTACTTC. Amino acids: CASTPYPRGGSYEQYF. The rearrangement joins TRBV10-2 to TRBJ2-7; possible D gene TRBD1, 6 bases. Germline CDR1 WSHSY, CDR2 SAAADI. Trimming removed 7 bases from V and 1 base from J, with 20 bases in between. This CDR3 is built from 16 residues.

The genes are TRBV18 and TRBJ1-2; the D gene is possibly TRBD1 (6 bases). The ends were cut back, 0 bases at V and 4 bases at J, with 9 bases in the middle. Per germline, CDR1 KGHSH and CDR2 LQKENI. There are 14 residues in the CDR3. The chain's CDR3 is CASSPPTGFYGYTF. The CDR3, as DNA: TGTGCCAGCTCACCACCAACAGGGTTCTATGGCTACACCTTC.